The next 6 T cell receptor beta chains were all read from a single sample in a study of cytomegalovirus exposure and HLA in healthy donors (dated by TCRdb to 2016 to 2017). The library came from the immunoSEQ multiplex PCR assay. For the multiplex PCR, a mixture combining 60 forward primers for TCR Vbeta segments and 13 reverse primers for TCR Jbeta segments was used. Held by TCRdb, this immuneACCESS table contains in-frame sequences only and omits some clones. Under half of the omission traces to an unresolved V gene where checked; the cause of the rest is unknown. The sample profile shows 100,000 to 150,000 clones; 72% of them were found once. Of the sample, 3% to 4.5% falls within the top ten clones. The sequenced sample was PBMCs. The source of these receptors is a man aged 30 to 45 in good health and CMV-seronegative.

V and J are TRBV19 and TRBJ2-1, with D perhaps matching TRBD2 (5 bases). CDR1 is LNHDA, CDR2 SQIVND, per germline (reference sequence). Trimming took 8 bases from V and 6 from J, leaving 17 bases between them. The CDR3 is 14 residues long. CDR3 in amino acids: CASLARTTLNEQFF. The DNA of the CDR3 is TGTGCCAGTTTAGCGCGAACGACCCTCAATGAGCAGTTCTTC.

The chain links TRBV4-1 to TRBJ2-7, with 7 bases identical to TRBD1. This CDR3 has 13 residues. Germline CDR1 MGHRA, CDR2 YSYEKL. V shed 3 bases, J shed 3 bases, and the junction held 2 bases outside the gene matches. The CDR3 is CASSQRDSYEQYF. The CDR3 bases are TGCGCCAGCAGCCAGAGGGACAGCTACGAGCAGTACTTC.

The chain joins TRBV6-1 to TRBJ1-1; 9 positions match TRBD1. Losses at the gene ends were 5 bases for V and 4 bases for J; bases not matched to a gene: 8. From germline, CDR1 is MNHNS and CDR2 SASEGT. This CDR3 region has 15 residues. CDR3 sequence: CASSRTGVETTEAFF. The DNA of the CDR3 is TGTGCCAGCAGTAGGACAGGGGTAGAGACCACTGAAGCTTTCTTT.

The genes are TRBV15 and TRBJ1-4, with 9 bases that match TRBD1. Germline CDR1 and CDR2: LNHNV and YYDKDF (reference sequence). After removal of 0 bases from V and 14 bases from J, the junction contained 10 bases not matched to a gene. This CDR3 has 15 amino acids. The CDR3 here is CATSRDPTGTGLLFF. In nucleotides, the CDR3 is TGTGCCACCAGCAGAGACCCTACCGGGACAGGGTTGCTGTTTTTT.

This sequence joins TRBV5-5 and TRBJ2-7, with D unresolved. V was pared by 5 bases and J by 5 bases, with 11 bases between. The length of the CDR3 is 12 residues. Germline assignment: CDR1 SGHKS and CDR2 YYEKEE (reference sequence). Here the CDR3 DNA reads TGTGCCAGCAGTACACAATTTCACGAGCAGTACTTC. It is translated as CASSTQFHEQYF.

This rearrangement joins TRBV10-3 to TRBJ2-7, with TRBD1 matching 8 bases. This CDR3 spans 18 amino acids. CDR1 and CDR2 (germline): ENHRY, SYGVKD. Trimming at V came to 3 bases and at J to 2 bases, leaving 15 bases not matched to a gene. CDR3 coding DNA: TGTGCCATCAGTGACCCAACTGGACAGGGTAAGATGCCCTACGAGCAGTACTTC. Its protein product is CAISDPTGQGKMPYEQYF.